Described below is a single TCR beta chain sequence and its context. Its antigen is undetermined. The data were obtained in a study of CD8 T cells in ankylosing spondylitis. General observations from the study: Characteristic of ankylosing spondylitis blood, it appeared, was a TCR beta motif comprising roughly 8 highly homologous variants.

TCRdb analysed the 5' RACE reads with MiXCR anew, one entry per CDR3 protein. The data hold approximately 440,000 distinct CDR3 sequences, with roughly 18% observed a single time. The sample was blood, either unsorted or a sorted T cell fraction (not recorded which). This receptor was identified in a male donor with ankylosing spondylitis.

Written as DNA, the CDR3 is TGTGCCAGCAGCCCCGGGGGGATCTACGAGCAGTACTTC. Protein product: CASSPGGIYEQYF. The chain uses TRBV6-2 or TRBV6-3 and TRBJ2-7; 7 bases are shared with TRBD2. The CDR3 is 13 amino acids. The V segment lost 6 bases and the J segment 3 bases; nucleotides outside the gene matches: 5. Germline CDR1 and CDR2: MNHEY and SVGEGT.